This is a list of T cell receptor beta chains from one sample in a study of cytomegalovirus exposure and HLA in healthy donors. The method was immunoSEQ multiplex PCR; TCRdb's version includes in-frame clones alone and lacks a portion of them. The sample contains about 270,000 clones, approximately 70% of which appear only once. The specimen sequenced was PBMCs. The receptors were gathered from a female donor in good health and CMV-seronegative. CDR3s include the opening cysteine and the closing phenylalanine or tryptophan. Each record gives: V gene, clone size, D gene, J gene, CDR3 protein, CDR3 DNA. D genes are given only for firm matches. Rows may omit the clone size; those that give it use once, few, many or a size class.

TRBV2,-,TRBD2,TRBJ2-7,CASKLEGLASYEQYF,TGTGCCAGCAAATTGGAAGGACTAGCGAGTTACGAGCAGTACTTC
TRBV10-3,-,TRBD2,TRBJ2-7,CAISVLAGGPNEQYF,TGTGCCATCAGTGTACTCGCGGGAGGGCCCAACGAGCAGTACTTC
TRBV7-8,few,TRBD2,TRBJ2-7,CASSLSGAYGEQYF,TGTGCCAGCAGCTTGAGCGGGGCCTACGGTGAGCAGTACTTC
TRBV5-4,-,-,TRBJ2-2,CASSFGETGELFF,TGTGCCAGCAGCTTTGGAGAGACCGGGGAGCTGTTTTTT
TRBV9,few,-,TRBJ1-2,CASSVGGGLNYGYTF,TGTGCCAGCAGCGTAGGGGGGGGTTTGAACTATGGCTACACCTTC
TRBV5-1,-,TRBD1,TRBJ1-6,CASSAGTVNSPLHF,TGCGCCAGCAGCGCCGGGACAGTCAATTCACCCCTCCACTTT
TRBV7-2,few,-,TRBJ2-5,CASSLGPVGLETQYF,TGTGCCAGCAGCCTAGGACCGGTGGGGCTAGAGACCCAGTACTTC
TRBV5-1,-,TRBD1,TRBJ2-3,CASSSGQGSTGTDTQYF,TGCGCCAGCAGCTCGGGACAGGGATCGACTGGCACAGATACGCAGTATTTT
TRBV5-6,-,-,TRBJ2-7,CASRPTGKAYEQYF,TGTGCCAGCAGGCCTACAGGGAAGGCCTACGAGCAGTACTTC
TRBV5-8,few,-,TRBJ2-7,CASSRDTYEQYF,TGTGCCAGCAGCCGGGACACGTACGAGCAGTACTTC
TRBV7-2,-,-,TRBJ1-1,CASSSPRVRTEAFF,TGTGCCAGCAGCTCCCCCCGGGTTCGCACTGAAGCTTTCTTT
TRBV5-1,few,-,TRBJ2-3,CASSFFHSAETRTDTQYF,TGCGCCAGCAGCTTTTTTCATTCGGCGGAAACCCGCACAGATACGCAGTATTTT
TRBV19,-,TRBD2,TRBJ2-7,CASSIGGRAREQYF,TGTGCCAGTAGTATAGGAGGGAGGGCCCGCGAGCAGTACTTC
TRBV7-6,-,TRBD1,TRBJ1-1,CASSPDRGSEAFF,TGTGCCAGCAGCCCCGACAGGGGGTCTGAAGCTTTCTTT
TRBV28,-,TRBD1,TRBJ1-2,CASRATGEGGYTF,TGTGCCAGCAGGGCGACAGGGGAGGGCGGCTACACCTTC
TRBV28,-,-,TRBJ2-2,CASQKPGLGTGELFF,TGTGCCAGCCAAAAGCCCGGGTTAGGCACCGGGGAGCTGTTTTTT
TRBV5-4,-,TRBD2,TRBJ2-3,CASSPNFLSGGRTPTDTQYF,TGTGCCAGCAGTCCCAATTTCCTCAGCGGGGGTAGGACGCCCACAGATACGCAGTATTTT
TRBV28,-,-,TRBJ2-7,CASFAGTFPYEQYF,TGTGCCAGCTTCGCCGGGACTTTCCCCTACGAGCAGTACTTC
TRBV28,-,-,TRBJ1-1,CASFGGEGTEAFF,TGTGCCAGCTTTGGCGGAGAAGGCACTGAAGCTTTCTTT
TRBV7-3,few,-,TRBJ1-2,CASRSLNGVEYGYTF,TGTGCCAGCAGGTCCCTTAACGGGGTTGAATATGGCTACACCTTC
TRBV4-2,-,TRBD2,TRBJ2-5,CASSQDKGSGGGETQYF,TGTGCCAGCAGCCAAGATAAGGGTAGCGGGGGCGGGGAGACCCAGTACTTC
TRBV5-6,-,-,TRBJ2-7,CASSSRENPNYEQYF,TGTGCCAGCAGCTCCCGAGAAAACCCCAACTACGAGCAGTACTTC
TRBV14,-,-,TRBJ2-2,CASSQEQAGVGELFF,TGTGCCAGCAGCCAAGAACAGGCCGGAGTCGGGGAGCTGTTTTTT